These T cell receptor beta chains were read from a single sample in a study of blood T cell repertoires in COVID-19. Clones were read by immunoSEQ multiplex PCR, and TCRdb kept only the in-frame ones, dropping some. The table records some 190,000 clones, 85% of them present only once. The sample was peripheral blood. These receptors originate from a person aged 70 to 85 with COVID-19, enrolled during active disease. The CDR3 runs from the conserved cysteine through the conserved F or W. The order of the fields is CDR3 length, D gene, V gene, J gene, clone size, CDR3 DNA, CDR3 protein. A D gene is named only where the DNA matches it firmly. Size tells how often a clone was seen (once, few, many) or the class of an expanded clone, and some rows leave it out.

>15|.|TRBV7-2|TRBJ1-6|many
TGTGCCAGCAGCTTATTGAGATTTCAAAATTCACCCCTCCACTTT
CASSLLRFQNSPLHF
>18|TRBD2|TRBV5-1|TRBJ2-5|.
TGCGCCAGCAGCTCGGGACTAGCGGGAGTATGGTGGCAAGAGACCCAGTACTTC
CASSSGLAGVWWQETQYF
>17|TRBD2|TRBV19|TRBJ2-6|.
TGTGCCAGCACTACTATAGCGGGGGGATCTGGGGCCAACGTCCTGACTTTC
CASTTIAGGSGANVLTF
>16|.|TRBV6-6|TRBJ2-1|.
TGTGCCAGCAGTAACCCAGCGAGGAGCTCCTACAATGAGCAGTTCTTC
CASSNPARSSYNEQFF
>14|.|TRBV5-1|TRBJ1-1|few
TGCGCCAGCAGCCTGGGGTCCCCAGGGGCTGAAGCTTTCTTT
CASSLGSPGAEAFF
>14|TRBD1|TRBV20-1|TRBJ1-2|.
TGCAGTGCTAGTCGGACAGGGAGGAACTATGGCTACACCTTC
CSASRTGRNYGYTF
>21|TRBD1|TRBV3-1/TRBV3-2|TRBJ2-7|.
TGTGCCAGCAGCCAAGAAGGAAAGGGACAGGGGAGTTTAAGGTGGTTCTACGAGCAGTACTTC
CASSQEGKGQGSLRWFYEQYF
>10|.|TRBV20-1|TRBJ1-1|.
TGCAGTGCTACACAGGAAGAAGCTTTCTTT
CSATQEEAFF
>14|TRBD1|TRBV5-1|TRBJ1-5|.
TGCGCCAGCAGCCTGACAGGGATTAATCAGCCCCAGCATTTT
CASSLTGINQPQHF
>16|.|TRBV23-1|TRBJ1-2|.
TGCGCCAGCAGTCATGCCGAGTCAGGGTCGGACTATGGCTACACCTTC
CASSHAESGSDYGYTF
>13|.|TRBV27|TRBJ1-6|.
TGTGCCAGCAGACCGACAGCAAATTCACCCCTCCACTTT
CASRPTANSPLHF
>15|TRBD2|TRBV19|TRBJ2-3|.
TGTGCCAGTAGAACTAGCGGGGGGACTTCGAATACGCAGTATTTT
CASRTSGGTSNTQYF
>13|.|TRBV5-1|TRBJ2-2|.
TGCGCCAGCAGCCGACTCGGAACCGGGGAGCTGTTTTTT
CASSRLGTGELFF
>16|TRBD2|TRBV15|TRBJ2-1|.
TGTGCCACCAGCACTTCCGGGACTAGCGGGACGAATGAGCAGTTCTTC
CATSTSGTSGTNEQFF
>15|TRBD1|TRBV19|TRBJ2-3|.
TGTGCCAGTAGTCCATACAGGGGCTCCACAGATACGCAGTATTTT
CASSPYRGSTDTQYF
>13|.|TRBV11-2|TRBJ2-2|many
TGTGCCAGCAGCTTTTTAGTTCCCGGGGAGCTGTTTTTT
CASSFLVPGELFF
>14|.|TRBV6-5|TRBJ1-6|.
TGTGCCAGCACCTTGCGAGGGACTTTTTCACCCCTCCACTTT
CASTLRGTFSPLHF
>14|TRBD1|TRBV6-6|TRBJ2-2|.
TGTGCCAGCAAAACAGGGGGAAACACCGGGGAGCTGTTTTTT
CASKTGGNTGELFF
>16|TRBD1|TRBV6-5|TRBJ1-3|.
TGTGCCAGCAGTTACCGCAGGGGGAGCTCTGGAAACACCATATATTTT
CASSYRRGSSGNTIYF
>15|.|TRBV18|TRBJ2-1|.
TGTGCCAGCTCGAACCTGATAGCGAGCTACAATGAGCAGTTCTTC
CASSNLIASYNEQFF
>15|.|TRBV7-9|TRBJ2-1|few
TGTGCCAGCACCCTGGCTGGGGCGGAGCGATATGAGCAGTTCTTC
CASTLAGAERYEQFF
>13|.|TRBV6-5|TRBJ1-1|.
TGTGCCAGCAGTTACCGGCGGATCACTGAAGCTTTCTTT
CASSYRRITEAFF
>15|TRBD1|TRBV13|TRBJ1-6|.
TGTGCCAGCAGCCACCGACAGGGGTTACAGTCACCCCTCCACTTT
CASSHRQGLQSPLHF
>16|TRBD1|TRBV19|TRBJ1-3|.
TGTGCCAGTAAGGGCTCAGGGGACAGCTCTGGAAACACCATATATTTT
CASKGSGDSSGNTIYF
>12|.|TRBV29-1|TRBJ2-5|.
TGCAGCTGTACTAGTTCCGGCGAGACCCAGTACTTC
CSCTSSGETQYF
>17|.|TRBV18|TRBJ1-2|.
TGTGCCAGCTCACCGGATTACCAGGGGTGGTCCGTCTATGGCTACACCTTC
CASSPDYQGWSVYGYTF
>13|.|TRBV7-3|TRBJ2-7|few
TGTGCCAGCAGCTTAACTCAACTCTCCGAGCAGTACTTC
CASSLTQLSEQYF
>13|.|TRBV9|TRBJ1-4|.
TGTGCCAGCAGCGTAGGACTGCATGAAAAACTGTTTTTT
CASSVGLHEKLFF
>14|.|TRBV12-2|TRBJ1-2|few
TGTGCAAGTCGCCGTGACAGGGTTAGTGACGGCTACACCTTC
CASRRDRVSDGYTF
>13|.|TRBV28|TRBJ1-2|.
TGTGCCAGCAGTTTACCTACAGGGTATGGCTACACCTTC
CASSLPTGYGYTF
>13|.|TRBV19|TRBJ1-6|few
TGTGCCAGTAGTACAACAGGGAATTCACCCCTCCACTTT
CASSTTGNSPLHF
>14|TRBD2|TRBV2|TRBJ2-7|.
TGTGCCAGCAGACTAGCGGGTTATGTGAACGAGCAGTACTTC
CASRLAGYVNEQYF
>16|.|TRBV27|TRBJ2-7|.
TGTGCCAGCAGTCCCACGCCCGGGGTGGGCTCCTACGAGCAGTACTTC
CASSPTPGVGSYEQYF
>16|TRBD1|TRBV23-1|TRBJ1-1|.
TGCGCCAGCAGTCATCCCGGACAGGCGAGGGACACTGAAGCTTTCTTT
CASSHPGQARDTEAFF
>14|.|TRBV7-8|TRBJ2-7|.
TGTGCCAGCAGCTTTCCGGGACTCCCCTACGAGCAGTACTTC
CASSFPGLPYEQYF
>15|.|TRBV5-5|TRBJ1-4|.
TGTGCCAGCAGCTTGTTCCCTGCAACTAATGAAAAACTGTTTTTT
CASSLFPATNEKLFF
>13|.|TRBV7-3|TRBJ1-1|.
TGTGCCAGCAGCACCGGACTAAACACTGAAGCTTTCTTT
CASSTGLNTEAFF
>13|.|TRBV29-1|TRBJ1-1|few
TGCAGCGTTGATCGGCAGGGCAGAACTGAAGCTTTCTTT
CSVDRQGRTEAFF
>15|TRBD1|TRBV19|TRBJ2-4|.
TGTGCCAGTAGTAGGGACAGGGGGCCGGGGAACATTCAGTACTTC
CASSRDRGPGNIQYF
>15|.|TRBV7-8|TRBJ1-1|.
TGTGCCAGCAGCTTAGCAGTCGGGGAAGGGCCTGAAGCTTTCTTT
CASSLAVGEGPEAFF
>15|TRBD2|TRBV5-4|TRBJ2-7|.
TGTGCCAGCAGGAACCCTGCAGGGGCGGGGGGCGAGCAGTACTTC
CASRNPAGAGGEQYF
>14|TRBD2|TRBV2|TRBJ2-2|.
TGTGCCAGCAGTGCACTGCGGGGGGCCGGGGAGCTGTTTTTT
CASSALRGAGELFF
>18|TRBD1|TRBV5-1|TRBJ1-6|.
TGCGCCAGCAGCTTGGGACCGGGACAGGGGGCTTCTGGTTCACCCCTCCACTTT
CASSLGPGQGASGSPLHF
>14|.|TRBV15|TRBJ1-5|.
TGTGCCACCGCCGCCGCAGATAGCAATCAGCCCCAGCATTTT
CATAAADSNQPQHF
>14|.|TRBV5-5|TRBJ2-3|.
TGTGCCAGCAGCTCGGCAGGGATCTATGATACGCAGTATTTT
CASSSAGIYDTQYF
>15|.|TRBV24-1|TRBJ2-2|.
TGTGCCACCAGTGACCCGCGGCGGGACACCGGGGAGCTGTTTTTT
CATSDPRRDTGELFF
>13|.|TRBV9|TRBJ2-1|.
TGTGCCAGCAGCGGAAACAGGGACCCTGAGCAGTTCTTC
CASSGNRDPEQFF
>16|TRBD1|TRBV30|TRBJ1-5|.
TGTGCCTGGAGCTCAGGGGGCGCGAATAGCAATCAGCCCCAGCATTTT
CAWSSGGANSNQPQHF
>15|TRBD2|TRBV27|TRBJ2-7|.
TGTGCCAGCAGTTATACTAGCGGGAGGTTTTACGAGCAGTACTTC
CASSYTSGRFYEQYF
>16|.|TRBV27|TRBJ1-5|.
TGTGCCAGCAGACCCTTGAAAGAACAGGTACATCAGCCCCAGCATTTT
CASRPLKEQVHQPQHF
>15|.|TRBV6-4|TRBJ1-2|.
TGTGCCAGCAGTGAAGCGGAGGGGCTTGTGGATGGCTACACCTTC
CASSEAEGLVDGYTF
>11|.|TRBV29-1|TRBJ2-7|.
TGCAGCGTTGTCGGGATCTACGAGCAGTACTTC
CSVVGIYEQYF
>16|TRBD1|TRBV30|TRBJ1-4|.
TGTGCCTGGAGGAGACAGGGAGTCGGACCTGGTGAAAAACTGTTTTTT
CAWRRQGVGPGEKLFF
>15|.|TRBV19|TRBJ2-7|.
TGTGCCAGTAGTATTTTTACAGGGGAGGCCTACGAGCAGTACTTC
CASSIFTGEAYEQYF
>15|TRBD2|TRBV2|TRBJ2-3|.
TGTGCCTCCCGGGAGGGGATTAGGGACACAGATACGCAGTATTTT
CASREGIRDTDTQYF
>13|TRBD1|TRBV10-1|TRBJ2-2|.
TGCGCCAACGACAGGGAGAACACCGGGGAGCTGTTTTTT
CANDRENTGELFF
>15|TRBD1|TRBV5-1|TRBJ2-2|.
TGCGCCAGCAGCTTGGACGGACAGGGCACCGGGGAGCTGTTTTTT
CASSLDGQGTGELFF
>14|.|TRBV5-1|TRBJ2-5|.
TGCGCCAGCAGCTTGGCCCCTCCCTCCCAGACCCAGTACTTC
CASSLAPPSQTQYF
>14|TRBD2|TRBV2|TRBJ2-1|few
TGTGCCAGCAGTGTGGGCGGGAGGGGCAATGAGCAGTTCTTC
CASSVGGRGNEQFF
>13|TRBD1|TRBV28|TRBJ1-6|.
TGTGCCAGCAGCCGGGACAGTAATTCACCCCTCCACTTT
CASSRDSNSPLHF